The entry below describes one TCR beta chain. The data were produced by immunoSEQ multiplex PCR, yet TCRdb's version contains in-frame clones alone and is incomplete. The repertoire consists of tens of thousands of clones, with more than 70% occurring once and the leading ten covering 0.45% to 0.6%. V was shortened by 0 bases and J by 4 bases, with 8 bases between the two germline ends. The CDR3 is made up of 14 amino acids. CDR1 and CDR2 from the germline V gene are SGHRS and YFSETQ. The data were obtained in a study of OX40 agonist ivuxolimab in advanced cancers. This clonotype was sampled from an adult with an advanced solid tumor such as melanoma, head and neck, liver or kidney cancer. Sequencing used CD4+ or CD8+ T cells sorted from blood, obtained in a trial of the OX40 agonist ivuxolimab. The chain recombines TRBV5-1 with TRBJ1-3; no firm D call. The CDR3 region is CASSLAGRGNTIYF. DNA for the CDR3: TGCGCCAGCAGCTTGGCCGGCAGGGGAAACACCATATATTTT.